This paragraph covers one T cell receptor (beta chain) sequence. Its antigen target is currently unknown. At one end, the junction sequence differs from germline, possibly due to a read error. The germline V gene specifies MNHNS as CDR1 and SASEGT as CDR2. From the cysteine through the phenylalanine, the CDR3 covers 11 amino acids. Kept here is only the CDR3 DNA, which spans 33 bases and is read in frame from base 1. RNA was isolated from bulk, unsorted tissue, and RNA quality was assessed with a NanoDrop ND-1000 and an Agilent 2100. All donors had newly diagnosed lung cancer, had not received prior chemotherapy, and were admitted for thoracic surgery in China between August and November 2014. Anyone who had undergone radiotherapy or chemotherapy before, or who had another cancer at the same time, was left out of the study. Surgical tissue pieces of about 1-2 cm3 were preserved in RNAlater solution and stored at -80 °C until use.

The data derive from a study of tumor and adjacent non-tumor tissue in lung cancer (dated by TCRdb to 2017 to 2018). Notes on the research overall: By cancer type, the cohort comprised under 15 adenocarcinoma patients, a couple of squamous cell carcinoma patients and 1 small cell lung cancer patient. The roughly 15 patients were aged roughly 30 to 85 years, included 10 men and 5 women, and had TNM stage I to III disease. Sequencing generated a total of more than 95,000,000 productive TCRbeta reads, averaging around 4.2 million reads per sample. Using bulk TCRbeta repertoires from around 15 lung cancer patients, the study set lung tumor tissue side by side with matched distant non-tumor lung tissue. More than 25 paired specimens, one tumor and one normal lung sample per patient, were profiled by TCRbeta CDR3 sequencing.

The library was obtained by multiplex PCR. The data were produced on an Illumina HiSeq 2500. TCRbeta libraries were constructed through three rounds of nested PCR with primers (Table S4) according to protocols adapted from ARM-PCR. Before sequencing, PCR products of 200-500 bp were excised from the gel and purified with the QIAquick gel extraction kit. The original pipeline was this. Trimmomatic was used to clean the reads, FLASH merged the cleaned reads into complete CDR3 sequences, and MiTCR assigned the sequences to V(D)J germline segments. VDJtools was used to compute clonal diversity as the inverse Simpson's index. A read counted as productive if the sequence was in-frame and lacked a premature stop codon. TCRdb reprocessing: public reads trimmed at Q25 with fastp, clones called with MiXCR, in-frame beta chains kept. A single entry per CDR3 protein holds the most common genes and DNA from its merged rows. The authors' filters were not applied to this entry. This sample comprises about 68,000 distinct CDR3 sequences, just under 60% of them detected only once. The biggest ten clones account for 20% of the sample.

Overall study results and their limits: The top 100 clones accounted for a significantly larger cumulative portion of the repertoire in normal lung than in tumor tissue. Significantly higher TCR diversity was found in younger patients, and higher tumor TCR diversity was associated with shorter overall and disease-free survival. Because peripheral blood was not sequenced, blood TCRbeta repertoires in the lung cancer patients of the study were not examined. Tumor tissue showed significantly greater TCR diversity (inverse Simpson) than normal lung tissue (approximately 400 vs 170, P = 0.0075, Mann-Whitney U test). Only about 16 patients were included in the cohort, and the need for larger samples and more detailed clinical data was noted by the authors. Neither the sequencing platform nor unique molecular identifiers are named or mentioned anywhere in the methods.

The receptor was isolated from a man in his forties or fifties with non-small cell lung cancer. The sequenced sample consisted of lung tumor tissue. The rearranged segments are TRBV6-1 and TRBJ2-3, with an unclear D gene assignment. The base sequence is TGTGCCAGAAGTGGCACAGATACGCCGTATTTT. Its protein is CARSGTDTPYF.